A single sample is the source of the 8 T cell receptor beta chains below, sequenced in a study of T cell changes during pregnancy in multiple sclerosis. The repertoire was sequenced with immunoSEQ multiplex PCR; TCRdb's copy has only in-frame clones and lacks some. The sample yields about 53,000 clones, around nine tenths seen once. The sample in question was CD4+ T cells from peripheral blood mononuclear cells, obtained in the third trimester of pregnancy. The receptors originated from a female donor with multiple sclerosis, enrolled in a pregnancy study.

The chain links TRBV7-8 to TRBJ1-6; 9 nucleotides agree with TRBD1. With 4 bases clipped from V and 10 bases from J, the junction kept 2 bases outside the gene matches. The CDR3 is 13 residues long. CDR1 is SGHVS and CDR2 is FQNEAQ in the germline V gene. The CDR3 coding sequence is TGTGCCAGCAGCTCGGACAGGGGATCACCCCTCCACTTT. It translates to CASSSDRGSPLHF.

The J gene is TRBJ2-7, the V gene TRBV9; D is uncertain. From germline, CDR1 is SGDLS and CDR2 YYNGEE. V lost 3 bases and J 2 bases, leaving 15 bases between the germline ends. The length of the CDR3 is 15 residues. Here the CDR3 reads CASSAQVGGAYEQYF. The CDR3 DNA sequence: TGTGCCAGCAGCGCCCAAGTTGGCGGAGCCTACGAGCAGTACTTC.

The V call is TRBV6-1, the J call TRBJ1-1, with D unclear. The V gene lost 5 bases and the J gene lost 0 bases, with 10 bases spanning the gap. Germline-derived CDR1 and CDR2 are MNHNS and SASEGT. The CDR3 sequence is 14 residues long. This CDR3 is CASSRSTLNTEAFF. CDR3 DNA sequence: TGTGCCAGCAGTCGGTCCACTTTGAACACTGAAGCTTTCTTT.

The CDR3 reads CASNHRETQYF. The CDR3 nucleotides are TGTGCCAGCAACCACCGGGAGACCCAGTACTTC. V gene TRBV6-4 combines with J gene TRBJ2-5; unclear D gene. Germline V gives CDR1 MRHNA, CDR2 SNTAGT. This CDR3 is 11 amino acids long. The V end lost 7 bases, the J end lost 5 bases, and 8 bases lay between the germline ends.

The chain is built from TRBV7-9 and TRBJ1-1; TRBD1 matches 8 bases. This CDR3 is 15 amino acids long. Trimming took 5 bases from V and 5 from J; bases not matched to a gene: 10. From germline, CDR1 is SEHNR and CDR2 FQNEAQ (reference sequence). Written as DNA, the CDR3 is TGTGCCAGCAGCCGTTGGACAGGGTCGTTAACTGAAGCTTTCTTT. This translates into CASSRWTGSLTEAFF.

The chain joins TRBV7-9 to TRBJ2-5; 8 bases are shared with TRBD1. Germline loops: CDR1 SEHNR, CDR2 FQNEAQ (reference sequence). After removal of 6 bases from V and 5 bases from J, the junction contained 5 bases not matched to a gene. The CDR3 consists of 13 residues. The CDR3 loop reads CASSSGGRETQYF. CDR3 DNA: TGTGCCAGCAGTTCAGGGGGCAGGGAGACCCAGTACTTC.

This chain joins TRBV30 and TRBJ1-2; tentative D call: TRBD1 (5 bases). Trimming cost V 3 bases and J 7 bases, with 21 bases left between them. Germline values: CDR1 GTSNPN, CDR2 SVGIG (reference sequence). The CDR3 contains 15 residues. CDR3 loop: CAWSPPTRARFGYTF. The CDR3 DNA follows: TGTGCCTGGAGCCCACCCACCAGGGCAAGGTTTGGCTACACCTTC.

This clone showed up just once. The chain carries TRBV11-2 and TRBJ2-7; D is perhaps TRBD1 (5 bases). V lost 5 bases, J lost 5 bases, and 10 bases lay in between. The CDR3 runs 12 residues. Germline CDR1 reads SGHAT; CDR2 reads FQNNGV. CDR3 residues: CASSLDMNEQYF. The CDR3 nucleotides are TGTGCCAGCAGCCTGGACATGAACGAGCAGTACTTC.